The 6 T cell receptor beta chains below were found in one sample sequenced in a study of cytomegalovirus exposure and HLA in healthy donors. Profiling relied on immunoSEQ multiplex PCR, and the TCRdb table lists in-frame clones only, not all of them. The sample contains over 200,000 clones, about 91% of which appear only once. Sequences were obtained from PBMCs. The origin of the receptors is a woman aged 18 to 35 in good health and CMV-seronegative.

This chain connects TRBV9 to TRBJ2-1; 8 bases line up with TRBD1. The CDR3 is 14 residues long. Germline CDR1 and CDR2: SGDLS and YYNGEE. V dropped 4 bases and J dropped 7; count of bases not matched to a gene: 7. CDR3 in DNA: TGTGCCAGCAGCTCGGATACAGGGGGGAATGAGCAGTTCTTC. It translates to CASSSDTGGNEQFF.

The V gene is TRBV2, the J gene TRBJ2-4; 7 bases align to TRBD1. This CDR3 region has 14 residues. CDR1 SNHLY and CDR2 FYNNEI come from the germline V gene. The V and J ends lost 7 bases and 9 bases, in that order; junction bases with no gene match: 12. CDR3 amino acids: CASNQRRTGSIQYF. The CDR3 DNA follows: TGTGCCAGCAATCAACGGCGGACAGGATCCATTCAGTACTTC.

The genes are TRBV27 and TRBJ2-7, with 8 bases identical to TRBD1. Germline CDR1 MNHEY, CDR2 SMNVEV (reference sequence). The CDR3 has 17 residues. The J segment lost 0 bases and the V segment lost 3 bases, leaving 10 bases of the junction unmatched. The CDR3 DNA reads as TGTGCCAGCAGTTTGTCACCCAGACAGGGGAGCTCCTACGAGCAGTACTTC. Encoded protein: CASSLSPRQGSSYEQYF.

This rearrangement joins TRBV6-5 to TRBJ1-3, with 7 bases identical to TRBD1. Germline assignment: CDR1 MNHEY and CDR2 SVGAGI. The CDR3 consists of 15 residues. The ends lost 5 bases at V and 4 bases at J; junction bases unmatched: 8. CDR3 region: CASSGDRVAGNTIYF. Written as DNA, the CDR3 is TGTGCCAGCAGTGGCGACAGGGTGGCAGGAAACACCATATATTTT.

CDR3 DNA: TGTGCCAGCAGTGTAAATGAGCAGTACTTC. Translated: CASSVNEQYF. The chain uses TRBV2 and TRBJ2-7; D unresolved. CDR1 is SNHLY and CDR2 is FYNNEI in the germline V gene. V lost 4 bases to trimming and J lost 7 bases, with 5 bases between them. The CDR3 sequence is 10 residues long.

This clone was recorded many times. This chain uses TRBV4-2 with TRBJ2-1; tentative D call: TRBD1 (6 bases). V lost 4 bases and J 8 bases, leaving 12 bases between the germline ends. The CDR3 covers 13 residues. Germline V CDR1 and CDR2: LGHNA, YNFKEQ. The CDR3 reads CASSRSGVDEQFF. As DNA, the CDR3 is TGTGCCAGCAGCCGGTCAGGGGTGGATGAGCAGTTCTTC.